The present T cell receptor beta chain was sequenced within a study of blood T cell repertoires in COVID-19. Overall study context: Material from acute and convalescent COVID-19 was sourced from the United States, Italy and Spain. From T cells, B-cell-depleted T cells, or PBMCs came the material, which was cDNA or gDNA.

Assay used: immunoSEQ multiplex PCR; TCRdb lists only in-frame clones, some missing. The table lists 60,000 to 65,000 clones, more than 65% of them singletons. The CDR3 covers 11 residues. V was cut by 5 bases and J by 3 bases, with 8 bases left in between. CDR1 SQVTM and CDR2 ANQGSEA come from the germline V gene. Sequenced: peripheral blood. The rearrangement links TRBV29-1 to TRBJ2-7; a possible D gene is TRBD1 (5 bases). The sequence was obtained from a human donor in a cohort sampled during active COVID-19. CDR3 in amino acids: CSVTDSYEQYF. Here the CDR3 DNA reads TGCAGCGTTACAGACAGCTACGAGCAGTACTTC.